Presented here are 25 T cell receptor beta chains from one specimen sequenced in a study of blood T cells in healthy people across ages. A second PCR, run for about 6 to 11 cycles, used a sample-barcoded 5' primer plus a J-beta primer mix. TCRdb re-called the 5' RACE reads with MiXCR, one entry per CDR3 protein. The repertoire has roughly 1,700,000 distinct CDR3 sequences, about 30% of them found once; the top ten carry approximately 7.7%. The sample was blood. The receptors were sampled from a woman aged 25 to 39 in good health.

The rearrangement joins TRBV30 to TRBJ1-2; 10 bases are a match to TRBD1. Germline CDR1 reads GTSNPN; CDR2 reads SVGIG (reference sequence). CDR3 size: 15 residues. V gave up 3 bases and J gave up 3 bases; unmatched junction bases: 7. CDR3 DNA sequence: TGTGCCTGGAGAGCGCCGGGACAGGGGTACTATGGCTACACCTTC. Its translation is CAWRAPGQGYYGYTF.

This clonotype was picked up a small number of times. The rearrangement joins TRBV5-1 to TRBJ2-1; 14 bases line up with TRBD2. Near its end, the DNA agrees better with TRBJ2-7, so the J call may be wrong. Looked up from germline, CDR1 is SGHRS and CDR2 is YFSETQ. This CDR3 has 19 residues. Written as DNA, the CDR3 is TGCGCCAGCAGCTCCATGACTAGCGGGAGGGATAACCCCTACAATGAGCAGTACTTC. Its protein is CASSSMTSGRDNPYNEQYF.

This chain connects TRBV20-1 to TRBJ2-1, with 9 positions matching TRBD2. The CDR3 runs to 17 residues. Germline V gene lookup returns CDR1 DFQATT and CDR2 SNEGSKA (reference sequence). Trimming at V came to 0 bases and at J to 9 bases, leaving 15 bases not matched to a gene. The CDR3 loop reads CSARDPVAGVGSSEQFF. As DNA, the CDR3 is TGCAGTGCTAGAGATCCTGTAGCGGGAGTGGGTTCTAGTGAGCAGTTCTTC.

This clonotype was counted many times. The chain has TRBV27 and TRBJ2-7; 8 bases are a match to TRBD1. The CDR3 loop spans 16 amino acids. V dropped 4 bases and J dropped 0; count of bases not matched to a gene: 8. Germline V CDR1 and CDR2: MNHEY, SMNVEV (reference sequence). CDR3 sequence: CASSSGTGKSSYEQYF. CDR3 DNA: TGTGCCAGCAGTTCCGGGACAGGCAAAAGCTCCTACGAGCAGTACTTC.

CDR3: CASSSGTLTYNEQFF. The CDR3 bases are TGCGCCAGCAGCTCCGGGACCTTAACCTACAATGAGCAGTTCTTC. The rearrangement joins TRBV5-1 to TRBJ2-1, with D perhaps given as TRBD1 or TRBD2 (5 bases each). Germline CDR1 SGHRS, CDR2 YFSETQ. The CDR3 length is 15 residues. The ends were cut back, 3 bases at V and 2 bases at J, with 12 bases in the middle. Using reference TRBV5-1 and TRBJ2-1 for the parts outside the CDR3, the full variable domain is KAGVTQTPRYLIKTRGQQVTLSCSPISGHRSVSWYQQTPGQGLQFLFEYFSETQRNKGNFPGRFSGRQFSNSRSEMNVSTLELGDSALYLCASSSGTLTYNEQFFGPGTRLTVL.

In this sample, this clonotype turned up a few times. The chain uses TRBV5-1 and TRBJ1-1; perhaps TRBD1 as D (6 bases). V was clipped by 5 bases and J by 1 base, with 15 bases between them. The CDR3 has 15 amino acids. CDR1 and CDR2 from the germline V gene are SGHRS and YFSETQ. The CDR3 DNA follows: TGCGCCAGCAGACGAGTATTACAGGGGAACACTGAAGCTTTCTTT. As protein: CASRRVLQGNTEAFF.

CDR3 sequence reads: CASSFPTDNEQYF. The CDR3 bases are TGTGCCAGCAGTTTCCCTACGGACAATGAGCAGTACTTC. V is TRBV12-3 or TRBV12-4 and J is TRBJ2-1; tentatively, D is TRBD1 (5 bases). The DNA end is a closer match to TRBJ2-7, so the J assignment may be wrong. CDR3 length: 13 residues.

CDR3 residues: CASSLVFGETEAFF. The CDR3 nucleotides read TGTGCCAGCAGCTTAGTTTTTGGCGAGACTGAAGCTTTCTTT. This sequence joins TRBV11-2 and TRBJ1-1; D is unclear. V lost 1 base to trimming and J lost 5 bases, with 11 bases between them. CDR1 and CDR2 from the germline V gene are SGHAT and FQNNGV. CDR3 length: 14 amino acids.

This clonotype was recorded a few times. The V call is TRBV27, the J call TRBJ1-2, with D perhaps matching TRBD1 (6 bases). With 5 bases removed from V and 6 bases from J, the gap between germline ends came to 16 bases. Looked up from germline, CDR1 is MNHEY and CDR2 is SMNVEV (reference sequence). This CDR3 region has 14 residues. CDR3 protein: CASSMYRAKHGYTF. CDR3 DNA: TGTGCCAGCAGTATGTACAGGGCGAAGCATGGCTACACCTTC.

The chain has TRBV15 and TRBJ1-5, with 10 positions matching TRBD1. Germline-derived CDR1 and CDR2 are LNHNV and YYDKDF (reference sequence). The CDR3 covers 14 residues. V shed 3 bases and J 7 bases; nucleotides not matched to a gene: 3. CDR3 DNA sequence: TGTGCCACCAGCAGGGACAGGGGGGGGCAGCCCCAGCATTTT. Its translation: CATSRDRGGQPQHF. Complete variable domain (other parts from reference TRBV15 and TRBJ1-5): DAMVIQNPRYQVTQFGKPVTLSCSQTLNHNVMYWYQQKSSQAPKLLFHYYDKDFNNEADTPDNFQSRRPNTSFCFLDIRSPGLGDTAMYLCATSRDRGGQPQHFGDGTRLSIL.

The genes are TRBV20-1 and TRBJ2-1; tentative D call: TRBD2 (7 bases). Germline CDR1 DFQATT, CDR2 SNEGSKA (reference sequence). Trimming took off 5 bases at V and 7 bases at J, with 21 bases between the two ends. The CDR3 has 15 amino acids. The CDR3 loop is CSARGGRGPKNEQFF. The CDR3 nucleotides read TGCAGTGCTCGCGGAGGGCGGGGGCCCAAAAATGAGCAGTTCTTC.

The table lists this clonotype with many counts. The chain has TRBV9 and TRBJ2-7; tentatively, D is TRBD1 or TRBD2 (5 bases each). Trimming stripped 4 bases from V and 3 bases from J, with 14 bases between. The CDR3 spans 14 residues. Germline CDR1 reads SGDLS; CDR2 reads YYNGEE. For the CDR3, the DNA is TGTGCCAGCAGCCCTGGGGACGGGTACTACGAGCAGTACTTC. Translation gives CASSPGDGYYEQYF.

This clonotype came up a few times. The rearrangement joins TRBV20-1 to TRBJ2-3; 9 bases fit TRBD2. CDR3 size: 16 residues. Germline V gene sequence: CDR1 DFQATT, CDR2 SNEGSKA (reference sequence). With V trimmed by 0 bases and J by 4 bases, 8 bases remained unmatched. The CDR3 loop reads CSAREDQAGGADTQYF. CDR3 DNA sequence: TGCAGTGCTAGAGAGGATCAAGCGGGGGGCGCAGATACGCAGTATTTT.

This clonotype was counted between two and nine times. The chain uses TRBV28 and TRBJ1-4; D gene unclear. The CDR3 loop spans 13 amino acids. The V end was cut by 6 bases, the J end by 7 bases, with 12 bases between. The V gene's germline CDR1 is MDHEN and CDR2 SYDVKM. The CDR3 nucleotides read TGTGCCAGCAGCACAATGGGGATTGAAAAACTGTTTTTT. Translating it yields CASSTMGIEKLFF.

This clonotype was recorded a few times. This chain links TRBV7-2 with TRBJ2-7, with 10 nucleotides matching TRBD2. The CDR3 loop spans 19 amino acids. J gave up 2 bases and V 1 base, and 14 bases lay outside the gene matches. CDR1 and CDR2 (germline): SGHTA, FQGNSA. Written as DNA, the CDR3 is TGTGCCAGCAGCTTAGAACCTAGAGGTAGCGGGAGGAGGACCTACGAGCAGTACTTC. Amino acid sequence: CASSLEPRGSGRRTYEQYF. Looking up the rest from reference TRBV7-2 and TRBJ2-7 gives the full variable domain: GAGVSQSPSNKVTEKGKDVELRCDPISGHTALYWYRQSLGQGLEFLIYFQGNSAPDKSGLPSDRFSAERTGGSVSTLTIQRTQQEDSAVYLCASSLEPRGSGRRTYEQYFGPGTRLTVT.

This clonotype was observed a handful of times. The chain uses TRBV6-5 and TRBJ2-7; D not certain. Trimming removed 7 bases from V and 6 bases from J, with 16 bases in between. The CDR3 has 13 residues. Germline CDR1 is MNHEY and CDR2 is SVGAGI. The CDR3 protein is CASKSSHSFEQYF. CDR3 nucleotides: TGTGCCAGCAAATCTAGTCATAGCTTCGAGCAGTACTTC.

The J gene is TRBJ2-3, the V gene TRBV6-2 or TRBV6-3; 7 nucleotides line up with TRBD2. The CDR3 spans 15 residues. CDR1 and CDR2 from the germline V gene are MNHEY and SVGEGT. Trimming removed 2 bases from V and 0 bases from J; junction bases left unmatched: 2. The CDR3 nucleotides are TGTGCCAGCAGTTACCGGGGGGTGAGCACAGATACGCAGTATTTT. This gives the protein CASSYRGVSTDTQYF.

Only a few counts were recorded for this clonotype. The rearrangement links TRBV4-3 to TRBJ2-6; D is unresolved. The CDR3 totals 17 residues. CDR1 is LGHNA and CDR2 is YSLEER in the germline V gene. The V and J ends lost 0 bases and 0 bases respectively, with 9 bases between them. Written as DNA, the CDR3 is TGCGCCAGCAGCCAAGACCGGCAGTCCTCTGGGGCCAACGTCCTGACTTTC. It yields the protein CASSQDRQSSGANVLTF.

This clonotype was counted ten times or more. This chain uses TRBV20-1 with TRBJ1-4; 7 positions agree with TRBD1. Germline CDR1 DFQATT, CDR2 SNEGSKA (reference sequence). CDR3 length equals 13 residues. Losses at the gene ends were 3 bases for V and 8 bases for J; bases not matched to a gene: 6. This CDR3 is CSARADRSEKLFF. CDR3 nucleotide sequence: TGCAGTGCTAGGGCGGACAGGTCCGAAAAACTGTTTTTT.

This clonotype was counted many times. In DNA, the CDR3 is TGTGCCAGCAGCCTCGAACTGCCTGCAAACTACGAGCAGTACTTC. Translation: CASSLELPANYEQYF. The rearrangement uses TRBV7-8 and TRBJ2-7; no definite D call. Between the trimmed V and J ends, which lost 5 bases and 3 bases, there was a span of 17 bases. The germline V gene has CDR1 SGHVS and CDR2 FQNEAQ. The CDR3 is 15 residues long. Together with reference TRBV7-8 and TRBJ2-7, the CDR3 gives the full variable domain: GAGVSQSPRYKVAKRGQDVALRCDPISGHVSLFWYQQALGQGPEFLTYFQNEAQLDKSGLPSDRFFAERPEGSVSTLKIQRTQQEDSAVYLCASSLELPANYEQYFGPGTRLTVT.

This chain connects TRBV10-3 to TRBJ2-7, with D perhaps TRBD2 (5 bases). The V and J ends lost 5 bases and 6 bases respectively, with 11 bases between them. Per germline, CDR1 ENHRY and CDR2 SYGVKD. The CDR3 runs 12 residues. The DNA for the CDR3 is TGTGCCATCAGTCAGGACTCTCTCGAGCAGTACTTC. It translates to CAISQDSLEQYF.

CDR3 bases: TGTGCCACCAAGGGGGGGCCCAACAAAAGCTCCTACAATGAGCAGTTCTTC. Its protein is CATKGGPNKSSYNEQFF. This chain links TRBV6-1 with TRBJ2-1; possible D gene TRBD2, 7 bases. CDR1 is MNHNS, CDR2 SASEGT, per germline. The CDR3 spans 17 residues. V lost 10 bases, J lost 0 bases, and 22 bases lay in between.

The table lists this clonotype with a few counts. This chain joins TRBV7-2 and TRBJ1-6; D call uncertain. Germline V CDR1 and CDR2: SGHTA, FQGNSA. The length of the CDR3 is 12 residues. The ends were cut back, 7 bases at V and 8 bases at J, with 9 bases in the middle. The CDR3 sequence: CASTSDDSPLHF. The CDR3 DNA follows: TGTGCCAGCACCTCGGACGATTCACCCCTCCACTTT.

This clonotype appeared a few times. The V and J genes are TRBV29-1 and TRBJ1-2; D gene ambiguous. Trimming left V 3 bases short and J 10 bases short, with 21 bases between. This CDR3 region has 14 residues. Per the germline V gene, CDR1 is SQVTM and CDR2 is ANQGSEA. The CDR3 sequence: CSVEIRETMRVYTF. CDR3 in DNA: TGCAGCGTTGAGATCCGGGAAACTATGCGGGTCTACACCTTC. Full variable domain (rest looked up from reference TRBV29-1 and TRBJ1-2): SAVISQKPSRDICQRGTSLTIQCQVDSQVTMMFWYRQQPGQSLTLIATANQGSEATYESGFVIDKFPISRPNLTFSTLTVSNMSPEDSSIYLCSVEIRETMRVYTFGSGTRLTVV.

This clonotype was counted only a few times. V and J are TRBV11-2 and TRBJ1-4; 8 bases line up with TRBD1. The trim removed 6 bases at V and 0 bases at J, leaving 9 bases unmatched. CDR1 is SGHAT, CDR2 FQNNGV, per germline. This CDR3 has 17 residues. The CDR3 protein is CASRVDRGVSTNEKLFF. The CDR3 nucleotides are TGTGCCAGCAGGGTTGACAGGGGTGTTTCAACTAATGAAAAACTGTTTTTT.